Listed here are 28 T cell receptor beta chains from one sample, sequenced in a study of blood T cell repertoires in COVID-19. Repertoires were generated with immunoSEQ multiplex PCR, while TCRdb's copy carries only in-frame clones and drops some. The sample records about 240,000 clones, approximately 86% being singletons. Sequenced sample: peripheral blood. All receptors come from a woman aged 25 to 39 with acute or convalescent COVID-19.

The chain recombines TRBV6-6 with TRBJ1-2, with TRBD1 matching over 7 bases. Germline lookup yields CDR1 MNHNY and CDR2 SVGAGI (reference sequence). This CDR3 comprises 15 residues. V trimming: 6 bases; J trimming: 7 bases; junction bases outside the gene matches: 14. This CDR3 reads CASRPRTGIIFGYTF. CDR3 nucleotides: TGTGCCAGCAGGCCCCGGACAGGAATTATTTTTGGCTACACCTTC.

The DNA of the CDR3 is TGTGCCAGCAGTCTATGGACAGGGCGCACAGATACGCAGTATTTT. Translated, it gives CASSLWTGRTDTQYF. The chain employs TRBV27 and TRBJ2-3; 8 bases align to TRBD1. Germline lookup yields CDR1 MNHEY and CDR2 SMNVEV (reference sequence). CDR3 size: 15 residues. After removal of 5 bases from V and 1 base from J, the junction contained 5 bases not matched to a gene.

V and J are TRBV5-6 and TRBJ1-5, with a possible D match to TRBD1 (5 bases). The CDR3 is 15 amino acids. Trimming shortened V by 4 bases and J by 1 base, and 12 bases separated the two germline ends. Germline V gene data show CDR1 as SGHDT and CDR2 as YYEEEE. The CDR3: CASSLGHASNQPQHF. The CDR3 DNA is TGTGCCAGCAGCCTAGGACATGCGAGCAATCAGCCCCAGCATTTT.

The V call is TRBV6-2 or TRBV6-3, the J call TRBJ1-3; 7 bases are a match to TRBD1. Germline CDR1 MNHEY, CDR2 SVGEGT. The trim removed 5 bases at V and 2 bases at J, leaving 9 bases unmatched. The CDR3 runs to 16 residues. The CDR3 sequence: CASSNGQAGPGNTIYF. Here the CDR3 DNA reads TGTGCCAGCAGTAATGGACAGGCCGGCCCTGGAAACACCATATATTTT.

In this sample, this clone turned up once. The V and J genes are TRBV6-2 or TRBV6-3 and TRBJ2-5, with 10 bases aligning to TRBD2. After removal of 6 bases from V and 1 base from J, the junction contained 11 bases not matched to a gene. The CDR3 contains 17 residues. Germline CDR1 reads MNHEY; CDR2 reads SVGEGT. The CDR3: CASSQLRTSGVQETQYF. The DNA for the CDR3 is TGTGCCAGCAGCCAGCTTAGGACTAGCGGCGTCCAAGAGACCCAGTACTTC.

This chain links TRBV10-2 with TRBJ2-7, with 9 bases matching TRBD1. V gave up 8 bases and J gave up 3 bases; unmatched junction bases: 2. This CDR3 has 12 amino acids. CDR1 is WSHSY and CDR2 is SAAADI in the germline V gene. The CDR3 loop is CASGQGYYEQYF. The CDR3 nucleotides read TGCGCCAGCGGACAGGGGTACTACGAGCAGTACTTC.

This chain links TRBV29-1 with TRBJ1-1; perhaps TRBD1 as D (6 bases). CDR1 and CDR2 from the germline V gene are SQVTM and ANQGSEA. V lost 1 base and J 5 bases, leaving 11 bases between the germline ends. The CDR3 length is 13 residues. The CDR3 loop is CSVEGGRRTEAFF. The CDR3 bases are TGCAGCGTTGAAGGGGGGCGGAGAACTGAAGCTTTCTTT.

The DNA for the CDR3 is TGTGCCAGCAAACCGGGACTAGCGGGGGAGGCGGCCAACTACAATGAGCAGTTCTTC. Amino acid sequence: CASKPGLAGEAANYNEQFF. This chain joins TRBV21-1 and TRBJ2-1; TRBD2 is the table's D call and was not checked against the DNA. TRBV21-1 is flagged as a pseudogene. This CDR3 region has 19 residues.

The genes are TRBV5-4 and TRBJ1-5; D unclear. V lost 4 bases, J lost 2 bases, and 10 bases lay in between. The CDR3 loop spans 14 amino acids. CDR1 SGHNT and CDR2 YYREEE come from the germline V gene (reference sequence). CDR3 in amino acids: CASSQDGGNQPQHF. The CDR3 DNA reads TGTGCCAGCAGCCAGGACGGGGGCAATCAGCCCCAGCATTTT.

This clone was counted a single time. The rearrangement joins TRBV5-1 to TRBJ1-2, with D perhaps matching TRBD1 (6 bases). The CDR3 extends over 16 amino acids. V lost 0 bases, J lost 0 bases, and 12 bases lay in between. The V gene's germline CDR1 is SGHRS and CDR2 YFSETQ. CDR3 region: CASSLDTGITNYGYTF. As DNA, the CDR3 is TGCGCCAGCAGCTTGGATACAGGGATTACTAACTATGGCTACACCTTC.

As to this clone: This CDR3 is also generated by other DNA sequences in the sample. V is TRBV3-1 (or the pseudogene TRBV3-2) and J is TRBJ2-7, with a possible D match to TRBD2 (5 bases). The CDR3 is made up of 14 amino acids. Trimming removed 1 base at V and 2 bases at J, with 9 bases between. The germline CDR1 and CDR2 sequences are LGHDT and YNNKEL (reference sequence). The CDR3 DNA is TGTGCCAGCAGCCAAGGGACTGGAGCCTACGAGCAGTACTTC. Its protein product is CASSQGTGAYEQYF.

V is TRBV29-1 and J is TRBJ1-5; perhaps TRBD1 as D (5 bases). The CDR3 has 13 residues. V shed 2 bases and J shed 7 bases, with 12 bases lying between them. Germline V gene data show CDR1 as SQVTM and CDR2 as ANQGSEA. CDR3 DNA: TGCAGCGTTGAACAGGGAGGAAGGCAGCCCCAGCATTTT. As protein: CSVEQGGRQPQHF. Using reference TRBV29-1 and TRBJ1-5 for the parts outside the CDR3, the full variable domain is SAVISQKPSRDICQRGTSLTIQCQVDSQVTMMFWYRQQPGQSLTLIATANQGSEATYESGFVIDKFPISRPNLTFSTLTVSNMSPEDSSIYLCSVEQGGRQPQHFGDGTRLSIL.

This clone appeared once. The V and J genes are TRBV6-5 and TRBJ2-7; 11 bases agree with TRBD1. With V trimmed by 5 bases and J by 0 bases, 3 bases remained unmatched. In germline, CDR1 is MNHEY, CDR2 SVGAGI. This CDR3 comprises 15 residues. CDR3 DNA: TGTGCCAGCAGTCCTGGGACAGGGGGCTCCTACGAGCAGTACTTC. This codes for CASSPGTGGSYEQYF.

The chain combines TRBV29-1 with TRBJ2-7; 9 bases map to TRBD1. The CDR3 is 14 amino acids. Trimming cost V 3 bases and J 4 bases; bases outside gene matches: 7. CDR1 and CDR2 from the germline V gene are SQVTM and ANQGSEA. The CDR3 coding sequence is TGCAGCGTTGAGGGACAGGGCGACGTGTACGAGCAGTACTTC. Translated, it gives CSVEGQGDVYEQYF.

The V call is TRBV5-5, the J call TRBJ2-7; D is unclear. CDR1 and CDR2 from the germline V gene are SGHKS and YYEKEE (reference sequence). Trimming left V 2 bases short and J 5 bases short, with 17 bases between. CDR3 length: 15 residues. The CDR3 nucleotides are TGTGCCAGCAGCTTTATTTTAGGCGGCGTCCACGAGCAGTACTTC. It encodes CASSFILGGVHEQYF.

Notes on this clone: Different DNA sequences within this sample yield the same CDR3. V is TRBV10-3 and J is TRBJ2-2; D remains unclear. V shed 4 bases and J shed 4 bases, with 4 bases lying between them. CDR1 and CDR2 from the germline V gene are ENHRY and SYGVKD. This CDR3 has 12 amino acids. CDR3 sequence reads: CAISAGTGELFF. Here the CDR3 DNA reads TGTGCCATCAGTGCGGGCACCGGGGAGCTGTTTTTT.

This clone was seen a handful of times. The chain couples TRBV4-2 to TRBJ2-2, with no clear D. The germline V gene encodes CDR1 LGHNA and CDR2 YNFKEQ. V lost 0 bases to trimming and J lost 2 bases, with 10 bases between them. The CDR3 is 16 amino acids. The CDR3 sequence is CASSQEQVPNTGELFF. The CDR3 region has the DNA TGTGCCAGCAGCCAAGAGCAGGTACCAAACACCGGGGAGCTGTTTTTT.

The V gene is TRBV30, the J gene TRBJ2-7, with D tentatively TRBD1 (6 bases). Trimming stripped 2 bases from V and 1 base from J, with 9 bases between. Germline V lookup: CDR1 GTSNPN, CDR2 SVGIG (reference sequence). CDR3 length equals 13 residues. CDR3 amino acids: CAWSRTVSYEQYF. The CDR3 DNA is TGTGCCTGGAGTCGGACAGTATCCTACGAGCAGTACTTC.

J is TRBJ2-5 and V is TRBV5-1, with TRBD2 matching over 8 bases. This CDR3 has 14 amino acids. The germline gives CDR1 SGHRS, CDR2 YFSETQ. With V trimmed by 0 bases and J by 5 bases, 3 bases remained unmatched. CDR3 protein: CASSLDGRVETQYF. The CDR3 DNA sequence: TGCGCCAGCAGCTTGGACGGGAGGGTGGAGACCCAGTACTTC.

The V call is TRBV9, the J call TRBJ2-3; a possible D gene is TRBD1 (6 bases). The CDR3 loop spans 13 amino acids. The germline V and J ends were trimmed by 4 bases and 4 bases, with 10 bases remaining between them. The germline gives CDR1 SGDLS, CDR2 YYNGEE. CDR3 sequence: CASSPTGSDTQYF. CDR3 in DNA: TGTGCCAGCAGCCCCACAGGGTCAGATACGCAGTATTTT.

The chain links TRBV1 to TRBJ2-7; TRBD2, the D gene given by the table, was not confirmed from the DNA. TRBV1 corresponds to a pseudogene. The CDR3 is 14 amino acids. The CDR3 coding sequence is TGCACCAGCCCGCTAGCGAATAACTCCTACGAGCAGTACTTC. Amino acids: CTSPLANNSYEQYF.

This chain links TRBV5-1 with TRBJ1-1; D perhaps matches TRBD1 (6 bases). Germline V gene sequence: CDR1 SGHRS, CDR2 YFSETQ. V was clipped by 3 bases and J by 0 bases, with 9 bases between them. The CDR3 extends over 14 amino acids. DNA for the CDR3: TGCGCCAGCAGCTACGGGACACTGAACACTGAAGCTTTCTTT. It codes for CASSYGTLNTEAFF.

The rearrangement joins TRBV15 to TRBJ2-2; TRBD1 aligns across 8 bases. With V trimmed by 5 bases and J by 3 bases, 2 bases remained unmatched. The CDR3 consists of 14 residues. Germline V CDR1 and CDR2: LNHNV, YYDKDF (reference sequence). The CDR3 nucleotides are TGTGCCACCAGCCGGGGACAGGACACCGGGGAGCTGTTTTTT. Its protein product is CATSRGQDTGELFF. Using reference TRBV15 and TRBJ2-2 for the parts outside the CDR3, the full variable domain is DAMVIQNPRYQVTQFGKPVTLSCSQTLNHNVMYWYQQKSSQAPKLLFHYYDKDFNNEADTPDNFQSRRPNTSFCFLDIRSPGLGDTAMYLCATSRGQDTGELFFGEGSRLTVL.

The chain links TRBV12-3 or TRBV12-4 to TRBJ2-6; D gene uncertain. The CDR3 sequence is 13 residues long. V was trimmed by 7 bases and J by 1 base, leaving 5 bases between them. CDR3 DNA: TGTGCCAGCAATCCTTCTGGGGCCAACGTCCTGACTTTC. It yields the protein CASNPSGANVLTF.

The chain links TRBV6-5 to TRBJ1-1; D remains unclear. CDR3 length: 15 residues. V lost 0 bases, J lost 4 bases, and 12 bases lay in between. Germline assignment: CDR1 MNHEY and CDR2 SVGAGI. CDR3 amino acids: CASSYSPDSRTEAFF. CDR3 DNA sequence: TGTGCCAGCAGTTACTCCCCAGATTCCCGCACTGAAGCTTTCTTT.

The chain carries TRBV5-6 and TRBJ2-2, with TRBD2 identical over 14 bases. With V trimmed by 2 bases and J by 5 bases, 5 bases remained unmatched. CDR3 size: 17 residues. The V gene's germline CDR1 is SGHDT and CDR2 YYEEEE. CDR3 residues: CASSLRTSGRFTGELFF. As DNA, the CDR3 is TGTGCCAGCAGCTTAAGGACTAGCGGGAGGTTTACCGGGGAGCTGTTTTTT.

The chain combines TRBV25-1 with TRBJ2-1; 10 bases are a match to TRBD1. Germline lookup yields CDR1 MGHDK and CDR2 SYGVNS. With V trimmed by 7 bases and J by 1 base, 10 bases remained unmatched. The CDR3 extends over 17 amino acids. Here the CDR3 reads CASIPPPGQGSYNEQFF. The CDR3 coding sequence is TGTGCCAGCATCCCACCCCCGGGACAGGGGTCCTACAATGAGCAGTTCTTC.

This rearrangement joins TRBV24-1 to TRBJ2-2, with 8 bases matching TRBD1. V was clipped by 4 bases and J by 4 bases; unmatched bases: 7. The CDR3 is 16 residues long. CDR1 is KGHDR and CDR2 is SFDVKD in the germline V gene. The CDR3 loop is CATSDYGQGGTGELFF. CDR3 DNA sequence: TGTGCCACCAGTGACTATGGACAGGGTGGCACCGGGGAGCTGTTTTTT.